A single sample is the source of the 5 T cell receptor beta chains below, sequenced in a study of breast tumors, draining lymph nodes, adjacent tissues (dated by TCRdb to the mid-2010s). The library was produced with multiplex PCR. The sequencer was an Illumina HiSeq 2000. Using fastp trimming at Q25 and MiXCR clonotype assembly, TCRdb reanalyzed the public sequencing data and kept in-frame beta chains. Rows merge per CDR3 protein into single entries with the most common DNA and genes. The sample table contains some 120,000 distinct CDR3 sequences; only one count was recorded for just under 20% of them. The leading ten clones occupy roughly 3.5% of the sample. Lymph node samples were obtained from the axillary draining lymph nodes of breast cancer patients. Sequencing was done on a sample of axillary lymph node tissue. These receptors all come from a female donor with breast cancer. Some clones in this sample may be carry-over from other donors' samples.

This clonotype was counted only a few times. The chain couples TRBV3-1 to TRBJ2-3; 8 nucleotides match TRBD2. The CDR3 loop spans 16 amino acids. The germline CDR1 and CDR2 sequences are LGHDT and YNNKEL (reference sequence). V shed 3 bases, J shed 0 bases, and the junction held 5 bases outside the gene matches. CDR3 nucleotide sequence: TGTGCCAGCAGCCATCGACTAGCGAAGAGCACAGATACGCAGTATTTT. Its protein is CASSHRLAKSTDTQYF.

Note on this clonotype: Since a much larger clone is just one base distant, this may be a read error. The gene calls are TRBV6-5 and TRBJ1-5, with unresolved D. V dropped 5 bases and J dropped 7 bases, with 18 bases sitting between them. The V gene's germline CDR1 is MNHEY and CDR2 SVGAGI. The CDR3 loop spans 15 amino acids. The CDR3 region has the DNA TGTGCCAGCAGTCTTGAGCCCCGTGGGATGCAGCCCCAGCATTTT. This encodes CASSLEPRGMQPQHF.

This clonotype appeared many times. The chain couples TRBV3-1 to TRBJ2-1; D tentatively reads TRBD1 or TRBD2 (5 bases each). This CDR3 is 15 amino acids long. Deletions cut 0 bases from V and 2 bases from J, with 8 bases between. Germline CDR1 reads LGHDT; CDR2 reads YNNKEL (reference sequence). The CDR3 DNA reads as TGTGCCAGCAGCCAAGAGAGGGGCGCCTACAATGAGCAGTTCTTC. This sequence encodes CASSQERGAYNEQFF.

This clonotype was observed at least ten times. The V call is TRBV2, the J call TRBJ1-2, with 10 bases identical to TRBD1. This CDR3 contains 13 residues. Germline assignment: CDR1 SNHLY and CDR2 FYNNEI. V was pared by 6 bases and J by 5 bases, with 3 bases of the junction left unmatched. The CDR3 reads CASSGGQGYGYTF. The CDR3 coding sequence is TGTGCCAGCAGCGGGGGACAGGGGTATGGCTACACCTTC.

In its sample, this clonotype was seen many times. This chain connects TRBV6-1 to TRBJ1-3; 7 positions agree with TRBD1. This CDR3 spans 16 amino acids. Germline trimming cut 4 bases from V and 0 bases from J; bases unmatched to any gene: 6. CDR1 is MNHNS, CDR2 SASEGT, per germline. The CDR3 reads CASSGWGQNSGNTIYF. Written as DNA, the CDR3 is TGTGCCAGCAGTGGCTGGGGACAGAACTCTGGAAACACCATATATTTT.